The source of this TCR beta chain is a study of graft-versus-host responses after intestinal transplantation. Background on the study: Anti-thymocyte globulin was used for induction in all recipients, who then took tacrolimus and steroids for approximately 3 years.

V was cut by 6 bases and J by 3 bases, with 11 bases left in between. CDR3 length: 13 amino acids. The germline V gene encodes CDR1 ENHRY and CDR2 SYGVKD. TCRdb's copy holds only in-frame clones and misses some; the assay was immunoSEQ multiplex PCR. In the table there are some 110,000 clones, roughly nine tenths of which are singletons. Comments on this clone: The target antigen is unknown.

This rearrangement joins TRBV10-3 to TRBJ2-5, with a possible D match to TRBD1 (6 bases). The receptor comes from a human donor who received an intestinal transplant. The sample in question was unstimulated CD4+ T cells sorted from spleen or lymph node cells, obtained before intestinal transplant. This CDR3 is CAISVTGKETQYF. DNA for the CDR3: TGTGCCATCAGCGTGACAGGAAAAGAGACCCAGTACTTC.